These 5 T cell receptor beta chains share one sample of origin, sequenced in a study of blood T cell repertoires in COVID-19. The table came from immunoSEQ multiplex PCR; TCRdb's copy has only in-frame clones and leaves some out. The table records about 150,000 clones, 85% of them present only once. Sequencing used peripheral blood. The receptors stem from a woman aged 55 to 70 with COVID-19, enrolled during active disease.

This chain connects TRBV5-1 to TRBJ2-3, with TRBD2 matching over 10 bases. With 6 bases clipped from V and 0 bases from J, the junction kept 4 bases outside the gene matches. The CDR3 spans 15 residues. Germline V gene data show CDR1 as SGHRS and CDR2 as YFSETQ. CDR3 bases: TGCGCCAGCAAAAGCGGGGGGGCTAGCACAGATACGCAGTATTTT. Translation gives CASKSGGASTDTQYF.

The chain carries TRBV11-3 and TRBJ2-5; no firm D call. Germline V gives CDR1 SGHNT, CDR2 YENEEA. The CDR3 contains 13 residues. V lost 5 bases and J 5 bases, leaving 12 bases between the germline ends. The CDR3 DNA follows: TGTGCCAGCAGCCAAAGTGAGATGGAGACCCAGTACTTC. Translating gives CASSQSEMETQYF.

This clone was recorded only once. CDR3 in DNA: TGTGCCAGCAGGCTAGGACTAGCGGGAGAGACCCAGTACTTC. This translates into CASRLGLAGETQYF. The chain recombines TRBV7-2 with TRBJ2-5; 11 bases match TRBD2. Germline V CDR1 and CDR2: SGHTA, FQGNSA. The CDR3 has 14 residues. V dropped 6 bases and J dropped 4; count of bases not matched to a gene: 4.

This chain uses TRBV9 with TRBJ1-1; no firm D call. Trimming cost V 1 base and J 0 bases, with 7 bases left between them. CDR1 and CDR2 from the germline V gene are SGDLS and YYNGEE. The CDR3 runs to 14 residues. The CDR3 loop reads CASSVPGMNTEAFF. The CDR3 DNA reads TGTGCCAGCAGCGTACCAGGTATGAACACTGAAGCTTTCTTT.

V usage is TRBV7-3 and J usage is TRBJ2-1; 11 nucleotides agree with TRBD2. The CDR3 contains 15 residues. Germline CDR1 reads SGHTA; CDR2 reads FQGTGA. Trimming at V came to 5 bases and at J to 10 bases, leaving 10 bases not matched to a gene. The CDR3 DNA sequence: TGTGCCAGCAGCCGCAACGGACTAGCGGGCCAGGAGCAGTTCTTC. Amino acid sequence: CASSRNGLAGQEQFF. The entire variable domain, with the rest obtained from reference TRBV7-3 and TRBJ2-1, is as follows: GAGVSQTPSNKVTEKGKYVELRCDPISGHTALYWYRQSLGQGPEFLIYFQGTGAADDSGLPNDRFFAVRPEGSVSTLKIQRTERGDSAVYLCASSRNGLAGQEQFFGPGTRLTVL.